Listed below are T cell receptor beta chains from one sample, sequenced in a study of cytomegalovirus exposure and HLA in healthy donors. Measured with immunoSEQ multiplex PCR; TCRdb has only the in-frame clones, and not every one. Its clone listing holds about 210,000 clones. Sequenced: PBMCs. The receptors were gathered from a woman in her 30s in good health and CMV-seropositive. Both conserved end residues are part of each CDR3. D genes are given only for firm matches.

d_call j_call v_call cdr3_aa cdr3_nt
TRBD1 TRBJ2-2 TRBV2 CASGGPTGELFF TGTGCGTCAGGGGGTCCCACCGGGGAGCTGTTTTTT
- TRBJ1-2 TRBV5-1 CASSLEGHRLCF TGCGCCAGCAGCTTGGAGGGACACCGACTTTGCTTC
TRBD1 TRBJ1-5 TRBV5-1 CASSLDDRVNQPQHF TGCGCCAGCAGCTTGGATGACAGGGTAAATCAGCCCCAGCATTTT
- TRBJ2-7 TRBV28 CASLDISSSYEQYF TGTGCCAGCCTGGACATCTCTAGCTCCTACGAGCAGTACTTC
- TRBJ2-2 TRBV19 CASSIPGQHTGELFF TGTGCCAGTAGTATCCCAGGACAGCACACCGGGGAGCTGTTTTTT
- TRBJ1-6 TRBV19 CASSILGADNSPLHF TGTGCCAGTAGTATTTTGGGGGCGGATAATTCACCCCTCCACTTT
- TRBJ2-7 TRBV4-3 CASSQTWGHRVGEQYF TGCGCCAGCAGCCAAACTTGGGGACACCGGGTAGGTGAGCAGTACTTC
- TRBJ1-5 TRBV28 CASSGTHHSNQPQHF TGTGCCAGCAGTGGGACACACCATAGCAATCAGCCCCAGCATTTT
- TRBJ2-7 TRBV4-3 CASSQDPGRGYEQYF TGCGCCAGCAGCCAAGATCCTGGCAGGGGATACGAGCAGTACTTC
TRBD2 TRBJ2-5 TRBV7-8 CASSQGLAISGTQYF TGTGCCAGCAGCCAGGGACTAGCGATCTCGGGGACCCAGTACTTC
TRBD1 TRBJ1-1 TRBV10-3 CAISTGQGTSEAFF TGTGCCATCAGTACCGGACAGGGTACGTCTGAAGCTTTCTTT
TRBD1 TRBJ1-5 TRBV7-2 CASTLRQGRQPQHF TGTGCCAGCACCTTGAGACAGGGTCGGCAGCCCCAGCATTTT
TRBD1 TRBJ1-1 TRBV6-5 CASWTGSGTEAFF TGTGCCAGCTGGACAGGGTCTGGCACTGAAGCTTTCTTT
TRBD2 TRBJ2-7 TRBV6-6 CASSLGLAREQYF TGTGCCAGCAGCCTGGGACTAGCCCGCGAGCAGTACTTC
- TRBJ1-5 TRBV7-9 CASSPNGGGGNQPQHF TGTGCCAGCAGCCCAAATGGGGGGGGCGGCAATCAGCCCCAGCATTTT
- TRBJ1-2 TRBV5-6 CASSLYLSFYGYTF TGTGCCAGCAGCTTATATTTATCGTTTTATGGCTACACCTTC
TRBD1 TRBJ2-5 TRBV4-2 CASSQPGQGTETQYF TGTGCCAGCAGCCAACCGGGACAGGGGACGGAGACCCAGTACTTC
- TRBJ1-1 TRBV28 CASSSPGMNTEAFF TGTGCCAGCAGTTCCCCAGGGATGAACACTGAAGCTTTCTTT
TRBD1 TRBJ1-4 TRBV28 CASSLDRGTNEKLFF TGTGCCAGCAGCTTAGACAGGGGGACTAATGAAAAACTGTTTTTT
- TRBJ1-2 TRBV5-6 CASSFGRSYGYTF TGTGCCAGCAGCTTCGGCAGGTCCTATGGCTACACCTTC
- TRBJ2-7 TRBV5-1 CASALGGPSYEQYF TGCGCCAGCGCCCTTGGAGGGCCTTCCTACGAGCAGTACTTC
- TRBJ1-1 TRBV29-1 CSALTGVNTEAFF TGCAGCGCCTTGACAGGAGTGAACACTGAAGCTTTCTTT
- TRBJ1-2 TRBV19 CASRLDTNPLYGYTF TGTGCCAGTAGACTGGACACCAACCCACTCTATGGCTACACCTTC
- TRBJ1-2 TRBV6-1 CASSELLSAGSNYGYTF TGTGCCAGCAGTGAATTACTGTCGGCAGGGTCTAACTATGGCTACACCTTC
- TRBJ2-1 TRBV5-4 CASSLGGGLYNEQFF TGTGCCAGCAGCTTAGGGGGGGGCCTGTACAATGAGCAGTTCTTC
TRBD1 TRBJ1-5 TRBV18 CASSPPNPSGGQQPQHF TGTGCCAGCTCACCACCAAATCCTTCCGGGGGACAGCAGCCCCAGCATTTT
- TRBJ1-4 TRBV25-1 CASSERGTSLPTNEKLFF TGTGCCAGCAGTGAACGTGGGACATCACTTCCAACTAATGAAAAACTGTTTTTT
- TRBJ2-1 TRBV15 CATSTDVGGWEQFF TGTGCCACCAGCACTGACGTAGGCGGTTGGGAGCAGTTCTTC
TRBD1 TRBJ1-2 TRBV28 CASSLGTGRLGYTF TGTGCCAGCAGTTTGGGGACAGGGCGTCTCGGCTACACCTTC
TRBD2 TRBJ2-3 TRBV7-9 CASSSHGGSSDTQYF TGTGCCAGCAGTTCCCACGGCGGGAGCTCAGATACGCAGTATTTT
- TRBJ2-7 TRBV6-1 CASRVYYEQYF TGTGCCAGCAGAGTCTACTACGAGCAGTACTTC
- TRBJ2-1 TRBV29-1 CSVDDWESYNEQFF TGCAGCGTTGACGACTGGGAGTCCTACAATGAGCAGTTCTTC
TRBD1 TRBJ2-7 TRBV5-1 CASSAGTGDTEQYF TGCGCCAGCAGCGCCGGGACAGGAGATACGGAGCAGTACTTC
TRBD2 TRBJ2-7 TRBV28 CASSLSSGTSGSPFYEQYF TGTGCCAGCAGTCTCTCCTCCGGGACTAGCGGCTCCCCGTTCTACGAGCAGTACTTC
- TRBJ1-2 TRBV28 CASNIRGIYYGYTF TGTGCCAGCAATATAAGGGGGATTTACTATGGCTACACCTTC
- TRBJ1-5 TRBV6-1 CASSEIQGWDQPQHF TGTGCCAGCAGTGAAATACAGGGTTGGGATCAGCCCCAGCATTTT
- TRBJ2-3 TRBV6-1 CASSPRTGTDTQYF TGTGCCAGCAGTCCCCGGACAGGCACAGATACGCAGTATTTT
- TRBJ1-2 TRBV7-9 CASSHRRQGFAGYTF TGTGCCAGCAGCCACAGACGTCAGGGCTTCGCTGGCTACACCTTC
TRBD2 TRBJ2-7 TRBV4-1 CASSQEAGYEQYF TGCGCCAGCAGCCAAGAAGCGGGATACGAGCAGTACTTC
TRBD2 TRBJ2-1 TRBV11-3 CASSLRPGLAGDQAGEQFF TGTGCCAGCAGCTTACGGCCGGGACTAGCGGGAGATCAGGCCGGTGAGCAGTTCTTC
- TRBJ2-1 TRBV7-6 CASSLAGVGNEQFF TGTGCCAGCAGCTTAGCGGGAGTCGGTAATGAGCAGTTCTTC